A single sample is the source of the 25 T cell receptor beta chains below, sequenced in a study of blood T cell repertoires in COVID-19. Only in-frame clones appear in the TCRdb table, and some are missing; sequencing was by immunoSEQ multiplex PCR. The sample holds 140,000 to 150,000 clones, 70% to 90% seen once. The sample was peripheral blood. These receptors were collected from a middle-aged woman with active or convalescent COVID-19.

The chain uses TRBV11-2 and TRBJ2-7, with 7 bases fitting TRBD1. This CDR3 is 17 amino acids long. The germline V gene encodes CDR1 SGHAT and CDR2 FQNNGV. With 1 base clipped from V and 0 bases from J, the junction kept 9 bases outside the gene matches. Here the CDR3 DNA reads TGTGCCAGCAGCTTAGCACAGGGGACCGTTAGCTCCTACGAGCAGTACTTC. Its protein product is CASSLAQGTVSSYEQYF. The full variable domain, in which reference TRBV11-2 and TRBJ2-7 provide the parts outside the CDR3, is EAGVAQSPRYKIIEKRQSVAFWCNPISGHATLYWYQQILGQGPKLLIQFQNNGVVDDSQLPKDRFSAERLKGVDSTLKIQPAKLEDSAVYLCASSLAQGTVSSYEQYFGPGTRLTVT.

The V call is TRBV3-1 (or the pseudogene TRBV3-2), the J call TRBJ1-3; D uncertain. The germline V gene has CDR1 LGHDT and CDR2 YNNKEL (reference sequence). The CDR3 runs to 18 residues. The V end was cut by 0 bases, the J end by 0 bases, with 15 bases between. Here the CDR3 reads CASSQDGPGPLSGNTIYF. CDR3 DNA sequence: TGTGCCAGCAGCCAAGATGGGCCAGGCCCCCTCTCTGGAAACACCATATATTTT.

The gene calls are TRBV7-6 and TRBJ2-5; 7 bases are a match to TRBD1. The junction had 4 bases not matched to a gene; V was cut back by 1 base and J by 2 bases. This CDR3 has 15 residues. Germline CDR1 reads SGHVS; CDR2 reads FNYEAQ. The CDR3 reads CASSLGTGRQETQYF. The CDR3 nucleotides are TGTGCCAGCAGCTTAGGGACAGGTCGACAAGAGACCCAGTACTTC.

The chain carries TRBV9 and TRBJ2-5, with TRBD1 identical over 8 bases. CDR3 length equals 13 residues. The germline V gene has CDR1 SGDLS and CDR2 YYNGEE. The ends lost 4 bases at V and 4 bases at J; junction bases unmatched: 3. This CDR3 reads CASSPTGAETQYF. Written as DNA, the CDR3 is TGTGCCAGCAGCCCGACAGGGGCAGAGACCCAGTACTTC.

The chain combines TRBV28 with TRBJ2-7, with 7 positions matching TRBD2. The CDR3 contains 14 residues. J was trimmed by 6 bases and V by 7 bases; bases with no gene match: 12. Germline V CDR1 and CDR2: MDHEN, SYDVKM. CDR3 in DNA: TGTGCCAGCACCCTACCCAGCGGGACTGGCGAGCAGTACTTC. This encodes CASTLPSGTGEQYF.

For this clone: This CDR3 is also generated by other DNA sequences in the sample. This chain connects TRBV28 to TRBJ1-5, with 8 nucleotides matching TRBD1. V gave up 6 bases and J gave up 6 bases; unmatched junction bases: 7. Germline V gene sequence: CDR1 MDHEN, CDR2 SYDVKM. The CDR3 loop spans 14 amino acids. DNA for the CDR3: TGTGCCAGCAGCTCGGCAGGGGGCGGTCAGCCCCAGCATTTT. Its translation is CASSSAGGGQPQHF.

The V and J genes are TRBV5-1 and TRBJ1-2; TRBD1 is a possible D gene (5 bases). The CDR3 covers 15 residues. Between the trimmed V and J ends, which lost 2 bases and 6 bases, there was a span of 17 bases. CDR1 and CDR2 (germline): SGHRS, YFSETQ. This chain's CDR3 is CASSLQDHRTHGYTF. CDR3 bases: TGCGCCAGCAGCTTACAGGACCATCGGACCCATGGCTACACCTTC.

This chain links TRBV15 with TRBJ1-1; 8 bases match TRBD1. With 1 base clipped from V and 2 bases from J, the junction kept 9 bases outside the gene matches. The CDR3 contains 17 residues. The V gene's germline CDR1 is LNHNV and CDR2 YYDKDF (reference sequence). The CDR3 sequence is CATSRVGRGLFNTEAFF. The CDR3 DNA sequence: TGTGCCACCAGCAGAGTAGGCAGGGGGCTCTTTAACACTGAAGCTTTCTTT.

The chain has TRBV6-5 and TRBJ1-2; TRBD1 agrees at 7 bases. V was clipped by 2 bases and J by 3 bases; unmatched bases: 6. Germline-derived CDR1 and CDR2 are MNHEY and SVGAGI. This CDR3 comprises 15 residues. The CDR3 nucleotides read TGTGCCAGCAGTTACACCAACAGGGGAGACTATGGCTACACCTTC. Translation: CASSYTNRGDYGYTF.

This clone was counted a single time. This chain uses TRBV4-1 with TRBJ2-5, with 9 positions matching TRBD2. CDR1 is MGHRA and CDR2 is YSYEKL in the germline V gene. V lost 4 bases to trimming and J lost 2 bases; unmatched junction nucleotides: 11. The CDR3 is made up of 17 amino acids. The CDR3 spells CASSLRGSGSSQETQYF. DNA for the CDR3: TGCGCCAGCAGCCTACGCGGTAGCGGGAGTTCTCAAGAGACCCAGTACTTC.

The chain carries TRBV11-2 and TRBJ1-1; 7 nucleotides align to TRBD1. J gave up 4 bases and V 2 bases, and 1 base lay outside the gene matches. The CDR3 spans 13 residues. Germline assignment: CDR1 SGHAT and CDR2 FQNNGV. The CDR3 here is CASSLNRGTEAFF. In DNA, the CDR3 is TGTGCCAGCAGCTTAAACAGGGGCACTGAAGCTTTCTTT. Filled out from reference TRBV11-2 and TRBJ1-1, the complete variable domain reads EAGVAQSPRYKIIEKRQSVAFWCNPISGHATLYWYQQILGQGPKLLIQFQNNGVVDDSQLPKDRFSAERLKGVDSTLKIQPAKLEDSAVYLCASSLNRGTEAFFGQGTRLTVV.

This chain joins TRBV28 and TRBJ2-5; maybe TRBD1 (5 bases). Germline V lookup: CDR1 MDHEN, CDR2 SYDVKM. V lost 3 bases and J 2 bases, leaving 31 bases between the germline ends. This CDR3 comprises 21 residues. CDR3 DNA: TGTGCCAGCAGTTTCGCGATCGGTGTAGGGGATTCGAGGACCGCGCAAGAGACCCAGTACTTC. It codes for CASSFAIGVGDSRTAQETQYF.

This chain links TRBV28 with TRBJ2-3; D call uncertain. CDR3 size: 13 residues. Germline-derived CDR1 and CDR2 are MDHEN and SYDVKM. Deletions cut 6 bases from V and 0 bases from J, with 7 bases between. CDR3 sequence reads: CASSHSSTDTQYF. As DNA, the CDR3 is TGTGCCAGCAGCCACTCTAGCACAGATACGCAGTATTTT. Variable domain in full (rest from reference TRBV28 and TRBJ2-3): DVKVTQSSRYLVKRTGEKVFLECVQDMDHENMFWYRQDPGLGLRLIYFSYDVKMKEKGDIPEGYSVSREKKERFSLILESASTNQTSMYLCASSHSSTDTQYFGPGTRLTVL.

The rearrangement uses TRBV2 and TRBJ2-5; 9 bases match TRBD1. CDR1 is SNHLY and CDR2 is FYNNEI in the germline V gene. The CDR3 extends over 17 amino acids. V lost 5 bases and J lost 0; bases outside the gene matches: 10. As DNA, the CDR3 is TGTGCCAGCAGTCAAAGGACGGGGACAGGGAACCAAGAGACCCAGTACTTC. This gives the protein CASSQRTGTGNQETQYF.

The chain links TRBV7-2 to TRBJ2-7; 8 bases fit TRBD1. The CDR3 spans 15 residues. With V trimmed by 0 bases and J by 2 bases, 3 bases remained unmatched. From germline, CDR1 is SGHTA and CDR2 FQGNSA. CDR3 bases: TGTGCCAGCAGCTTAGCCCCGGGACAGGCCTACGAGCAGTACTTC. Encoded protein: CASSLAPGQAYEQYF.

V usage is TRBV7-9 and J usage is TRBJ1-1; D might be TRBD1 (5 bases). V was cut by 1 base and J by 4 bases, with 16 bases left in between. From germline, CDR1 is SEHNR and CDR2 FQNEAQ (reference sequence). The CDR3 contains 16 residues. CDR3 amino acids: CASSLGSGRGSTEAFF. CDR3 sequence (DNA): TGTGCCAGCAGCTTAGGATCGGGACGGGGGTCCACTGAAGCTTTCTTT.

The chain combines TRBV7-9 with TRBJ1-1; tentative D call: TRBD1 (5 bases). CDR1 is SEHNR and CDR2 is FQNEAQ in the germline V gene (reference sequence). The V end was cut by 6 bases, the J end by 5 bases, with 13 bases between. CDR3 size: 13 residues. CDR3 coding DNA: TGTGCCAGCAGTCCTCAGGGAAATACTGAAGCTTTCTTT. Translated, it gives CASSPQGNTEAFF.

This rearrangement joins TRBV7-9 to TRBJ1-3; D might be TRBD1 (5 bases). The CDR3 is 17 amino acids. CDR1 is SEHNR and CDR2 is FQNEAQ in the germline V gene (reference sequence). The V end lost 2 bases, the J end lost 2 bases, and 16 bases lay between the germline ends. CDR3 DNA sequence: TGTGCCAGCAGCTTACAGGGTTTCGTTTTCGCTGGAAACACCATATATTTT. Encoded protein: CASSLQGFVFAGNTIYF. The whole variable domain, filled in from reference TRBV7-9 and TRBJ1-3, reads DTGVSQNPRHKITKRGQNVTFRCDPISEHNRLYWYRQTLGQGPEFLTYFQNEAQLEKSRLLSDRFSAERPKGSFSTLEIQRTEQGDSAMYLCASSLQGFVFAGNTIYFGEGSWLTVV.

This clone was observed once. The J gene is TRBJ1-2, the V gene TRBV12-3 or TRBV12-4; D unclear. The CDR3 contains 11 residues. Trimming shortened V by 4 bases and J by 4 bases, and 4 bases separated the two germline ends. The CDR3 region has the DNA TGTGCCAGCAGTTGGAGCTATGGCTACACCTTC. This codes for CASSWSYGYTF.

The chain joins TRBV10-3 to TRBJ1-5, with D perhaps matching TRBD1 (5 bases). The CDR3 loop spans 16 amino acids. Germline CDR1 reads ENHRY; CDR2 reads SYGVKD. V was clipped by 0 bases and J by 2 bases, with 11 bases between them. In nucleotides, the CDR3 is TGTGCCATCAGTGAGTCCGCGGGGGGGGGCAATCAGCCCCAGCATTTT. This translates into CAISESAGGGNQPQHF.

The rearrangement links TRBV7-9 to TRBJ2-3, with TRBD1 identical over 7 bases. This CDR3 is 16 amino acids long. The junction had 9 bases not matched to a gene; V was cut back by 4 bases and J by 2 bases. The germline CDR1 and CDR2 sequences are SEHNR and FQNEAQ (reference sequence). CDR3 bases: TGTGCCAGCAGCTACACAGGGGTTGCTTCCACAGATACGCAGTATTTT. Translated, it gives CASSYTGVASTDTQYF.

Concerning this clone itself: In the same sample, other DNA sequences code for this CDR3. The chain has TRBV5-1 and TRBJ1-3; tentatively, D is TRBD1 (6 bases). Trimming took off 7 bases at V and 1 base at J, with 12 bases between the two ends. The CDR3 runs to 14 residues. Germline assignment: CDR1 SGHRS and CDR2 YFSETQ. Here the CDR3 reads CASSPTGSGNTIYF. CDR3 sequence (DNA): TGCGCCAGCTCCCCAACAGGGTCTGGAAACACCATATATTTT.

The chain carries TRBV6-5 and TRBJ1-5, with D tentatively TRBD1 (5 bases). V was cut by 2 bases and J by 3 bases, with 8 bases left in between. The germline gives CDR1 MNHEY, CDR2 SVGAGI. The CDR3 has 14 residues. CDR3 protein: CASSYRQFNQPQHF. The CDR3 DNA reads as TGTGCCAGCAGTTACCGACAGTTCAATCAGCCCCAGCATTTT.

For the CDR3, the DNA is TGTGCCAGCTCCGAGTTGTTTGGAAACACCATATATTTT. It yields the protein CASSELFGNTIYF. J is TRBJ1-3 and V is TRBV6-5, with D unresolved. CDR3 length equals 13 residues. Germline V gene data show CDR1 as MNHEY and CDR2 as SVGAGI. The V and J ends lost 8 bases and 3 bases respectively, with 11 bases between them.

J is TRBJ2-7 and V is TRBV11-2, with 9 bases lining up with TRBD1. The CDR3 totals 15 residues. The V gene end was trimmed by 0 bases and the J gene end by 1 base; junction bases not matched to a gene: 1. The germline CDR1 and CDR2 sequences are SGHAT and FQNNGV. CDR3 in DNA: TGTGCCAGCAGCTTAGAGGGGACAGGGTCCTACGAGCAGTACTTC. Translation: CASSLEGTGSYEQYF.